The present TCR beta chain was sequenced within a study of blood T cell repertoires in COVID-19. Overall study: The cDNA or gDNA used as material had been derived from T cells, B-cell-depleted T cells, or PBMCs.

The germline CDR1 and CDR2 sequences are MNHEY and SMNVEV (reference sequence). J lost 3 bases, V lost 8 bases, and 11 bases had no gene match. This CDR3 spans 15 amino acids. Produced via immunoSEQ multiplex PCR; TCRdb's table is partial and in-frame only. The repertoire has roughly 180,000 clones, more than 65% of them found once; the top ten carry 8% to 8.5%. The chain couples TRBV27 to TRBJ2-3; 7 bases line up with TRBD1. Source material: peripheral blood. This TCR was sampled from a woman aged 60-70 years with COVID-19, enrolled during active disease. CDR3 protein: CASATDRAKTDTQYF. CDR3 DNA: TGTGCCAGCGCAACTGACAGGGCGAAAACAGATACGCAGTATTTT.